This T cell receptor beta chain was captured in a study of graft-versus-host responses after intestinal transplantation. CDR3 length: 12 residues. Germline V gene sequence: CDR1 MNHEY, CDR2 SMNVEV (reference sequence). The V end was cut by 5 bases, the J end by 2 bases, with 5 bases between. Profiling relied on immunoSEQ multiplex PCR, and the TCRdb table lists in-frame clones only, not all of them. The profile covers just over 20,000 clones, with 89% appearing a single time and 5% to 5.5% taken by the ten largest. Material: PBMCs, obtained roughly 64 days after intestinal transplantation. This sequence was found in a human patient who received an intestinal transplant, so some T cells may come from the graft donor. The chain employs TRBV27 and TRBJ2-3; D is perhaps TRBD1 or TRBD2 (5 bases each). The CDR3 is CASSGTTDTQYF. The CDR3 DNA follows: TGTGCCAGCAGTGGGACCACAGATACGCAGTATTTT.